This TCR beta chain was observed in a study of Graves' ophthalmopathy and Graves' hyperthyroidism (dated by TCRdb to 2017 to 2018). Background for the entire study: Stable hyperthyroidism was defined as no progression to ophthalmopathy within 18 months of follow-up. The study used signatures of the TCR beta repertoire to tell Graves' ophthalmopathy apart from Graves' hyperthyroidism and to predict which patients would progress to ophthalmopathy. In total, 135 blood samples were TCR-sequenced: approximately 42 ophthalmopathy, about 75 hyperthyroidism and some 17 hyperthyroidism-to-ophthalmopathy patients. A discovery set of 95 to 100 patients (43 ophthalmopathy, 60 or so stable hyperthyroidism) was enrolled to explore V-J signatures distinguishing ophthalmopathy from hyperthyroidism. An independent validation cohort was composed of approximately 19 hyperthyroidism patients and roughly 16 patients who later progressed from hyperthyroidism to ophthalmopathy. In a handful of hyperthyroidism patients, the T-cell repertoire of thyroid tissue was compared with the T-cell repertoire of blood. After sampling, hyperthyroidism patients received methimazole starting at 30 mg daily, and ophthalmopathy patients received high-dose intravenous methylprednisolone. The full study reports these points: No statistical method was used to set the sample size in advance, and the investigators knew which group each participant was assigned to. In validation, the model predicted ophthalmopathy progression with about 64% sensitivity and less than 80% specificity; around twelve predicted patients were CT-confirmed with GO in a median of 6.5 months. In cross-validation, the 13-signature model distinguished ophthalmopathy from stable hyperthyroidism with approximately 90% sensitivity and approximately 81% specificity, while in the test set the corresponding values were about 79% and 69%. Most expanded thyroid clonotypes with a frequency above 0.001 also appeared in blood, which suggests that blood repertoires may reflect the immune response in the thyroid.

In its sample, this clonotype was seen many times. No antigen is known for it. Base qualities are not at hand, and no much larger clone is one base apart. For repertoire sequencing, TCR beta CDR3 regions were amplified from RNA transcripts. The first round was an RT-PCR using HTBI primers with the Qiagen OneStep RT-PCR kit, and this first round was followed by a second-round multiplex PCR, then size selection and purification. Libraries were sequenced on an Illumina HiSeq2000 using paired-end 100 bp reads. Per the original workflow: SOAPnuke was used for read processing, and reads with adapters, uncalled bases, a mean Phred below 15, or no exact constant-primer or identifier match were discarded. COPE v1.2.5 was used to merge high-quality paired reads. Unique nucleotide sequences were defined as clonotypes and aligned to IMGT TRB V, D and J references using MiTCR v1.1. The analysis was limited to V-J combinations with a frequency above 0.0001, which together covered roughly 99% of repertoires. A TCR clonal expansion and chaos score per V-J combination was defined as the ratio of F50 clonal expansion to chaos observed in the TCRdist matrix. Welch's t-statistics and random forest were used to narrow the features down to more than 10 V-J combinations, which were then fed into a naive Bayes classifier. Thyroid-blood repertoire similarity was quantified with the Morisita-Horn index. The public reads were reprocessed in TCRdb via fastp at Q25 and MiXCR, keeping in-frame beta chains. Entries that share a CDR3 protein sequence are merged under the most common genes and DNA. The V and J calls shown here were made by TCRdb, not taken from the authors' results. In all, the sample holds approximately 540,000 distinct CDR3 sequences, and under 45% of those were seen once. Together, the top ten hold about 4% of the sample.

Hyperthyroidism patients were newly diagnosed, were aged 18 to 65 years, and had a disease duration under 2 months. Patients with other autoimmune diseases, uncontrolled infections, pregnancy or lactation were excluded. Clinical symptoms, serum thyroxine, TRAb, thyroid ultrasound and orbital computed tomography formed the basis of the diagnosis. Trizol reagent was used to extract the total RNA, and its quality was then checked on an Agilent 2100 Bioanalyzer. The sequenced sample was peripheral blood or thyroid tissue (not recorded which). The sequence was collected from an adult man with Graves' hyperthyroidism.

The CDR3 region: CASSLGAGGGYGYTF. In nucleotide form, the sequence is TGTGCCAGCAGCTTAGGTGCGGGAGGAGGCTATGGCTACACCTTC. This sequence uses TRBV13 and TRBJ1-2, with no D gene named confidently. From its cysteine to its phenylalanine, the CDR3 spans 15 amino acids. Of the read, only the CDR3 DNA is kept; its 45 bases are in frame from base 1. The junction shows trimming of 0 bases on V and 4 bases on J, plus 12 bases between the germline ends. CDR1 and CDR2 are drawn from the germline V gene (reference sequence): PRHDT, FYEKMQ.